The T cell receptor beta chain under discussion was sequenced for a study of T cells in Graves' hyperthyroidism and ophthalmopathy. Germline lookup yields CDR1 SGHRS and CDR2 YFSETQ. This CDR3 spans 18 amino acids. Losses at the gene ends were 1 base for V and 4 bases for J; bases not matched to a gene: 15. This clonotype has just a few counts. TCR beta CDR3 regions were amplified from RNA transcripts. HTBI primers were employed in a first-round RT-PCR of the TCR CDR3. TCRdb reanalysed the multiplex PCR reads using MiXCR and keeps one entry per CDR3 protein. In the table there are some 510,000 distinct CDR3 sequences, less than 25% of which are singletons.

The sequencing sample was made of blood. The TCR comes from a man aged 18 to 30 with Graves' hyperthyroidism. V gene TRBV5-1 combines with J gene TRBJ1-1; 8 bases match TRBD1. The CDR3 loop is CASSLYVRGPAVSTEAFF. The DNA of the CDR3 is TGCGCCAGCAGCTTGTATGTCAGGGGGCCGGCAGTGAGCACTGAAGCTTTCTTT.